This TCR beta chain was identified during a study of beta chain features in type 1 diabetes (dated 2018 in TCRdb). Turning to the overall study: Mean age, gender distribution, total cell number and subset yield did not differ between patients and healthy donors. Across all samples, about 110 million sorted cells were examined, and cell number per subset correlated strongly with RNA yield. The study compared the TCRB repertoires of sorted circulating CD4+ T cell subsets in recently diagnosed type 1 diabetes patients with those in matched healthy donors. Regulatory and stem cell-like memory subsets were obtained from only 8 patients and roughly 8 healthy donors, while naive and central memory subsets were obtained from all 30 or so donors.

Study-wide conclusions, independent of this receptor: Type 1 diabetes patients showed a moderate but significant shortening of TCRB CDR3 length in all four CD4+ subsets. Fewer insertions and more nucleotide deletions at VDJ recombination sites were observed in patients with type 1 diabetes, implying thymic rearrangement abnormalities. Because cDNA was sequenced instead of genomic DNA, activated cells with high expression could be over-represented, although the groups did not differ in activation or CD3 levels. The naive, central memory and regulatory TCRB repertoires appeared to resemble one another more closely among patients than among healthy donors. Because the HLA sub-analyses included only small numbers of individuals, any influence of HLA type on TCRB rearrangement was left unresolved. Shorter templates might have been favored by PCR, but patient and control samples were amplified and corrected together, so both groups would have been affected equally by any skew.

Each donor gave one peripheral blood draw, around 0.12 L on average, collected into heparinised tubes. Naive, central memory, regulatory and stem cell-like memory CD4+ T cells were sorted on a BD FACSAria II using a panel including CD45RO, CCR7, CD25, CD127, CD95 and CD27. All sorted populations exceeded 95% purity. PBMCs were isolated immediately by Lymphoprep density gradient centrifugation and stained directly without culture. To minimize batch effects, samples were stained and sorted in pairs, one healthy donor with one patient per experiment. To note about this clone: What this receptor recognizes is not known. Base qualities are not provided; no much larger clone lies one nucleotide away.

The entire isolated RNA was reverse transcribed using the High Capacity cDNA Reverse Transcription Kit, and thus expressed TCRB transcripts were sequenced. Deep immunoSEQ sequencing was performed on naive, central memory and regulatory T cell samples, with an average of around 3.4 million total reads per sample. Sorted cells were lysed in RLT buffer and RNA was extracted with DNase-treated RNeasy Micro or Mini kits, depending on cell number. To prevent cross-contamination, each cell subset was processed individually, whereas patient and healthy donor samples were processed jointly. The immunoSEQ multiplex PCR was used to amplify TCRB sequences from cDNA, generating 87-bp fragments that spanned the CDR3 region. The amplicons were sequenced using the Illumina HiSeq platform. Turning to the authors' computational methods: PCR bias was computationally corrected using synthetic template baselines, reads within Hamming distance 2 were collapsed, and singletons that could not be merged were discarded. Reads were aligned against IMGT to assign V, D and J genes, CDR3 length and insertions or deletions at six rearrangement sites. Within each subset, clonotype counts were normalized to sorted cell number, after which true diversity and Gini coefficients were computed with the tcR R package. The overlap coefficient, calculated on TCRB nucleotide sequences, was used to measure repertoire sharing. As a proxy for the pre-selection repertoire, out-of-frame TCRB sequences from naive cells were analyzed. Entries here come from immuneACCESS through TCRdb and include only in-frame sequences with V and J called. Some clones fail to appear in such tables; in the studies checked, an unresolved V gene covers under half of the shortfall, and the cause of the remainder is unknown. V and J calls and clone size are as listed in that table; D and trimming were resolved from the DNA. The sample has under 900,000 clones on record, 17% of them singletons. 0.02% to 0.025% of the sample belongs to the ten largest clones.

Sequencing used naive CD4+ T cells from blood. The cell subset or site label corresponds to: true naive CD4+ T cells. The sequence derives from a woman aged 18-35 years in good health.

The DNA sequence is given as TGTGCCACCAGCAAATATACACGGAACACTGAAGCTTTCTTT. Its protein is CATSKYTRNTEAFF. The V gene is TRBV15 and the J gene is TRBJ1-1; no D gene is confidently identified. Cut back by 4 bases and 1 base, the V and J ends lie 10 bases apart. For CDR1 and CDR2, the germline V gene (reference sequence) lists LNHNV and YYDKDF. From the cysteine through the phenylalanine, the CDR3 covers 14 amino acids. Of the read, only the CDR3 DNA is kept; its 42 bases are in frame from base 1.